What follows are 24 T cell receptor beta chains derived from one specimen sequenced in a study of blood T cells in healthy people across ages. Sample-barcoded 5' priming and a J-beta primer mix drove a second PCR of about 6 to 12 cycles. Using its own MiXCR run on the 5' RACE reads, TCRdb lists one record per CDR3 protein. The sample holds fewer than 2 million distinct CDR3 sequences, roughly two fifths seen once. The source material was blood. These receptors were taken from a human donor in good health.

V and J are TRBV6-2 or TRBV6-3 and TRBJ1-2; tentative D call: TRBD1 (6 bases). V was cut by 6 bases and J by 3 bases, with 29 bases left in between. The CDR3 runs 19 residues. The germline CDR1 and CDR2 sequences are MNHEY and SVGEGT. DNA of the CDR3: TGTGCCAGCAGAGCCCTCGGCACAGGGCAATCCTCTGTGCACTATGGCTACACCTTC. Its protein is CASRALGTGQSSVHYGYTF.

Only one count was recorded for this clonotype. V is TRBV7-2 and J is TRBJ1-1; no clear D. CDR3 length: 15 amino acids. V dropped 1 base and J dropped 0 bases, with 9 bases sitting between them. Looked up from germline, CDR1 is SGHTA and CDR2 is FQGNSA. For the CDR3, the DNA is TGTGCCAGCAGCTTAGTCGGGCTTATGAACACTGAAGCTTTCTTT. The encoded protein is CASSLVGLMNTEAFF.

The chain carries TRBV7-6 and TRBJ2-7; D ambiguous. Germline V gene data show CDR1 as SGHVS and CDR2 as FNYEAQ. Trimming cost V 3 bases and J 5 bases, with 8 bases left between them. This CDR3 spans 12 amino acids. The CDR3 coding sequence is TGTGCCAGCAGCTTTGGACGGGACGAGCAGTACTTC. Its protein product is CASSFGRDEQYF. The whole variable domain, filled in from reference TRBV7-6 and TRBJ2-7, reads GAGVSQSPRYKVTKRGQDVALRCDPISGHVSLYWYRQALGQGPEFLTYFNYEAQQDKSGLPNDRFSAERPEGSISTLTIQRTEQRDSAMYRCASSFGRDEQYFGPGTRLTVT.

The gene calls are TRBV6-6 and TRBJ2-1; tentative D call: TRBD2 (7 bases). Germline V gene lookup returns CDR1 MNHNY and CDR2 SVGAGI (reference sequence). The CDR3 covers 16 residues. Trimming removed 6 bases at V and 6 bases at J, with 21 bases between. The CDR3 DNA is TGTGCCAGCAGCCCTGTTTGGGGGGGGGCGGCCAATGAGCAGTTCTTC. This sequence encodes CASSPVWGGAANEQFF.

This sequence joins TRBV11-2 and TRBJ2-7; D possibly corresponds to TRBD2 (5 bases). The length of the CDR3 is 14 residues. The germline V gene encodes CDR1 SGHAT and CDR2 FQNNGV. The V end was cut by 5 bases, the J end by 4 bases, with 15 bases between. CDR3 protein: CASSPTRGIYEQYF. DNA of the CDR3: TGTGCCAGCAGCCCTACCCGGGGTATTTACGAGCAGTACTTC.

The chain couples TRBV7-8 to TRBJ2-3; D is unclear. This CDR3 contains 16 residues. CDR1 SGHVS and CDR2 FQNEAQ come from the germline V gene. Trimming took off 2 bases at V and 2 bases at J, with 14 bases between the two ends. CDR3 in amino acids: CASSLLVGGYTDTQYF. As DNA, the CDR3 is TGTGCCAGCAGCTTATTAGTTGGCGGCTACACAGATACGCAGTATTTT.

With respect to this clonotype: The DNA is omitted, as the CDR3 cannot be located on it reliably, and the CDR3 follows TCRdb's listing. This chain uses TRBV6-1 with TRBJ2-7; TRBD2, as called in the table, went unchecked against the DNA. The CDR3 region is 14 residues in length, termini included. The germline V gene has CDR1 MNHNS and CDR2 SASEGT. CDR3 loop: CASILDRGGSEQYF.

The rearrangement uses TRBV10-3 and TRBJ2-3, with 10 bases aligning to TRBD2. Germline CDR1 ENHRY, CDR2 SYGVKD. The CDR3 sequence is 17 residues long. After removal of 0 bases from V and 1 base from J, the junction contained 4 bases not matched to a gene. Here the CDR3 reads CAISESISGGGTDTQYF. As DNA, the CDR3 is TGTGCCATCAGTGAGTCCATCAGCGGGGGGGGCACAGATACGCAGTATTTT.

The chain joins TRBV12-3 or TRBV12-4 to TRBJ1-1; 8 positions agree with TRBD1. With 10 bases clipped from V and 1 base from J, the junction kept 11 bases outside the gene matches. The CDR3 is made up of 15 amino acids. As DNA, the CDR3 is TGTGCCACTTCCTCCTCGGGGACAGGGAACACTGAAGCTTTCTTT. It codes for CATSSSGTGNTEAFF.

The CDR3 DNA reads as TGCAGCGTTGGGTCGAACAATCAGCCCCAGCATTTT. Protein product: CSVGSNNQPQHF. J is TRBJ1-5 and V is TRBV29-1; D call uncertain. The germline gives CDR1 SQVTM, CDR2 ANQGSEA. V lost 4 bases, J lost 3 bases, and 7 bases lay in between. The length of the CDR3 is 12 residues.

This chain uses TRBV9 with TRBJ2-2; D not resolved. The CDR3 loop spans 15 amino acids. V was shortened by 2 bases and J by 3 bases, with 11 bases between the two germline ends. Per the germline V gene, CDR1 is SGDLS and CDR2 is YYNGEE. Here the CDR3 DNA reads TGTGCCAGCAGCGTGAGCAGTGGCTACACCGGGGAGCTGTTTTTT. Its translation is CASSVSSGYTGELFF.

This clonotype was seen many times. The chain couples TRBV7-3 to TRBJ1-6; D gene uncertain. This CDR3 comprises 14 residues. Germline V gene sequence: CDR1 SGHTA, CDR2 FQGTGA. The V end was cut by 1 base, the J end by 7 bases, with 8 bases between. CDR3 region: CASSLSGENSPLHF. The DNA for the CDR3 is TGTGCCAGCAGCTTAAGTGGGGAGAATTCACCCCTCCACTTT.

This clonotype turned up a few times. This chain connects TRBV27 to TRBJ1-5, with D perhaps matching TRBD1 (5 bases). CDR3 length: 15 residues. Germline-derived CDR1 and CDR2 are MNHEY and SMNVEV (reference sequence). V lost 2 bases to trimming and J lost 3 bases, with 11 bases between them. Written as DNA, the CDR3 is TGTGCCAGCAGTTTACTATCAGGGACCAATCAGCCCCAGCATTTT. Translation: CASSLLSGTNQPQHF.

The rearrangement links TRBV5-1 to TRBJ2-1; a weak D match, TRBD1 (6 bases). Germline loops: CDR1 SGHRS, CDR2 YFSETQ. CDR3 size: 16 residues. The germline V and J ends were trimmed by 0 bases and 7 bases, with 17 bases remaining between them. CDR3 region: CASSLVPRQVNNEQFF. Written as DNA, the CDR3 is TGCGCCAGCAGCTTGGTGCCGAGACAGGTAAATAATGAGCAGTTCTTC.

The sample holds a few counts of this clonotype. The CDR3 here is CASSLGGGGARETQYF. CDR3 sequence (DNA): TGTGCCAGCAGCTTAGGGGGAGGGGGGGCGAGAGAGACCCAGTACTTC. The chain joins TRBV7-2 to TRBJ2-5, with D possibly TRBD2 on 7 matching bases. This CDR3 spans 16 amino acids. Per germline, CDR1 SGHTA and CDR2 FQGNSA. V was pared by 1 base and J by 4 bases, with 16 bases between.

This sequence joins TRBV11-1 and TRBJ1-6; possible D gene TRBD1, 6 bases. Trimming removed 5 bases from V and 10 bases from J, with 21 bases in between. The germline CDR1 and CDR2 sequences are SGHAT and FQDESV (reference sequence). The CDR3 runs 16 residues. CDR3 bases: TGTGCCAGCAGCACGAGGACAGTAGCTTCGGGGTCACCCCTCCACTTT. Residues: CASSTRTVASGSPLHF.

This clonotype was observed many times. This sequence joins TRBV7-3 and TRBJ2-7; D is perhaps TRBD2 (5 bases). The CDR3 length is 15 residues. From germline, CDR1 is SGHTA and CDR2 FQGTGA. Trimming pared 2 bases from V and 0 bases from J, leaving 11 bases between. CDR3 region: CASSLGGQSSYEQYF. CDR3 bases: TGTGCCAGCAGCTTAGGCGGGCAGAGCTCCTACGAGCAGTACTTC.

CDR3 DNA: TGTGCCAGCAGTGTCAGGGGTAGCTCCTACAATGAGCAGTTCTTC. This codes for CASSVRGSSYNEQFF. V is TRBV7-9 and J is TRBJ2-1, with a possible D match to TRBD1 (6 bases). The germline V and J ends were trimmed by 6 bases and 0 bases, with 12 bases remaining between them. The CDR3 is 15 amino acids. Germline V lookup: CDR1 SEHNR, CDR2 FQNEAQ (reference sequence).

The gene calls are TRBV4-3 and TRBJ2-7; TRBD1 aligns across 10 bases. J gave up 4 bases and V 0 bases, and 15 bases lay outside the gene matches. This CDR3 spans 19 amino acids. Germline loops: CDR1 LGHNA, CDR2 YSLEER. The DNA for the CDR3 is TGCGCCAGCAGCCAAGATCTACTAGGACAGGGGGTTTTTAATTACGAGCAGTACTTC. This sequence encodes CASSQDLLGQGVFNYEQYF.

With regard to this clonotype: The junction departs from the called germline gene at one end, perhaps through a read error. The chain couples TRBV3-1 to TRBJ2-2, with TRBD2 matching 13 bases. CDR3 length equals 17 residues. Germline lookup yields CDR1 LGHDT and CDR2 YNNKEL (reference sequence). The CDR3 nucleotides are TGTACCAGCAGCCAAGGAGGGGGACTAGCGGGGACCGGGGAGCGGTTTTTT. Translated, it gives CTSSQGGGLAGTGERFF.

The gene calls are TRBV4-3 and TRBJ1-2; D call uncertain. The V end lost 3 bases, the J end lost 4 bases, and 15 bases lay between the germline ends. The germline V gene has CDR1 LGHNA and CDR2 YSLEER. The CDR3 totals 15 residues. In DNA, the CDR3 is TGCGCCAGCAGCCAGGCCGGTACAACGGGCTATGGCTACACCTTC. This codes for CASSQAGTTGYGYTF.

The genes are TRBV7-8 and TRBJ2-1; 8 bases align to TRBD2. The CDR3 sequence is 16 residues long. Germline CDR1 and CDR2: SGHVS and FQNEAQ. V dropped 5 bases and J dropped 1; count of bases not matched to a gene: 7. CDR3 sequence: CASSEISGDSYNEQFF. CDR3 coding DNA: TGTGCCAGCAGCGAAATTAGCGGGGATTCCTACAATGAGCAGTTCTTC.

V and J are TRBV7-2 and TRBJ2-4; no reliable D call. The ends were cut back, 1 base at V and 8 bases at J, with 9 bases in the middle. This CDR3 is built from 13 residues. Germline CDR1 is SGHTA and CDR2 is FQGNSA. CDR3 DNA sequence: TGTGCCAGCAGCTTAGAGCAGGTTGACATTCAGTACTTC. Amino acids: CASSLEQVDIQYF.

In this sample, this clonotype turned up a few times. The chain combines TRBV28 with TRBJ2-5; 7 nucleotides line up with TRBD2. Judging by the DNA end, TRBJ2-7 fits better; the J call may be wrong. The germline CDR1 and CDR2 sequences are MDHEN and SYDVKM. This CDR3 has 14 amino acids. The CDR3 coding sequence is TGTGCCAGCAGTCAACACGGGGGGACCTACGAGCAGTACTTC. Its protein is CASSQHGGTYEQYF.